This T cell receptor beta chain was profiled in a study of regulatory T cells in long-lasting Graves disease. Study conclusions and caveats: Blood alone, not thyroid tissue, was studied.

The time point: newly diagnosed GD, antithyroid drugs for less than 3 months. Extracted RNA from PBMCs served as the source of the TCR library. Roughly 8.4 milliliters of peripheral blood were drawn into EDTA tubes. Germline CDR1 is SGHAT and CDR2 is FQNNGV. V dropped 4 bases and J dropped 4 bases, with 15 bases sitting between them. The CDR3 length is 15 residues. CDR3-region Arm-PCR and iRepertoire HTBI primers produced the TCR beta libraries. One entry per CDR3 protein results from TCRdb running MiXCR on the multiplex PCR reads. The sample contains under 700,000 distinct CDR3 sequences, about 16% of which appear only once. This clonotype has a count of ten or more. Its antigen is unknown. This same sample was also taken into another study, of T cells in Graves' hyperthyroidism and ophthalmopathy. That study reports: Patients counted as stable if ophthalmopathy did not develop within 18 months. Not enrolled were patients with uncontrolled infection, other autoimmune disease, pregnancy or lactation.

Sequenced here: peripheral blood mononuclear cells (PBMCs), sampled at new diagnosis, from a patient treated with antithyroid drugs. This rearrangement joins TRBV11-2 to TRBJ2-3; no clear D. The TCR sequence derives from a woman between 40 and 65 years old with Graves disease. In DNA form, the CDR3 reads TGTGCCAGCAGCTCGATGGTCGCCCTTCCAGATACGCAGTATTTT. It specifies CASSSMVALPDTQYF.